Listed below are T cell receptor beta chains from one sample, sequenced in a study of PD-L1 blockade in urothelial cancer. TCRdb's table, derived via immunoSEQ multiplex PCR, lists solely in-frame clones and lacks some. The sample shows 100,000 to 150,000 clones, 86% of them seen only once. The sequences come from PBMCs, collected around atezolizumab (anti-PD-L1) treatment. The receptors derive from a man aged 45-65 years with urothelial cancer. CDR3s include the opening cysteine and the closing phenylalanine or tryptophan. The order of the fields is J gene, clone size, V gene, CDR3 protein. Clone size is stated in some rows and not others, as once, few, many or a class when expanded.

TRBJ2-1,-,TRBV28,CASSFLAQGDNEQFF
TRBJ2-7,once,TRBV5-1,CASSRVPTSGSYEQYF
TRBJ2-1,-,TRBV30,CAWQRTGGLNEQFF
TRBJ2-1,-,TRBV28,CASSTSGTSSYNEQFF
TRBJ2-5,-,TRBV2,CASQRGTGNQETQYF
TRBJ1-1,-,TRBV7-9,CASSLSGWTEAFF
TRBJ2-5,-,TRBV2,CASRGGGETQYF
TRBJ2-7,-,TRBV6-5,CASSNPGAPNEQYF
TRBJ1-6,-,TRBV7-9,CASSVDRDSPLHF
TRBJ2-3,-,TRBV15,CATSIPSGISTDTQYF
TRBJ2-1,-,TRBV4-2,CASSLAGTSGIDEQFF
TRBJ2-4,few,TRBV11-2,CASSWASGRATQYF
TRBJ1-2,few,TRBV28,CASSFEDRYYGYTF
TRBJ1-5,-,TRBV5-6,CASSLAGGNQPQHF
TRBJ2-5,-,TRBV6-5,CASSYSPQGETQYF
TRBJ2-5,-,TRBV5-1,CASSWGPARTASQETQYF
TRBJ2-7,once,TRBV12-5,CASALDSPKDEQYF
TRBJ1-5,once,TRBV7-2,CASSLGSLLEPQHF
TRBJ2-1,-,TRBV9,CASSPQRAGYNEQFF
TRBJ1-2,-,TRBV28,CASSVIGASYGYTF
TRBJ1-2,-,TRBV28,CASTLNRGHGYTF
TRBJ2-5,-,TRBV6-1,CASNPGTHFQETQYF
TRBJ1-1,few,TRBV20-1,CSAQDREAFF
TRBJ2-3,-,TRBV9,CASSVGDLTDTQYF